This T cell receptor beta chain came from a study of blood T cell repertoires in COVID-19. Study at large: The samples span acute and convalescent COVID-19 from the United States, Italy and Spain. In each case, the material was cDNA or gDNA derived from T cells, B-cell-depleted T cells, or PBMCs.

Per the original methods: Estimates of nucleated cell counts were drawn from the amplification of reference gene primers. Libraries were prepared by immunoSEQ multiplex PCR; TCRdb keeps only in-frame clonotypes and omits some of them. The V and J calls and clone size are taken from that table; D and trimming were inferred from the DNA. This sample has approximately 300,000 clones, with about 82% found just once. The CDR3 extends over 13 amino acids. Trimming left V 6 bases short and J 4 bases short, with 12 bases between. The germline V gene encodes CDR1 SEHNR and CDR2 FQNEAQ (reference sequence). The sequence came from a woman aged 50 to 60 with active or convalescent COVID-19. The sample comprised peripheral blood. V and J are TRBV7-9 and TRBJ1-1; no clear D gene. The CDR3 DNA follows: TGTGCCAGCAGTGACTGGAGGACCACTGAAGCTTTCTTT. Amino acid sequence: CASSDWRTTEAFF.